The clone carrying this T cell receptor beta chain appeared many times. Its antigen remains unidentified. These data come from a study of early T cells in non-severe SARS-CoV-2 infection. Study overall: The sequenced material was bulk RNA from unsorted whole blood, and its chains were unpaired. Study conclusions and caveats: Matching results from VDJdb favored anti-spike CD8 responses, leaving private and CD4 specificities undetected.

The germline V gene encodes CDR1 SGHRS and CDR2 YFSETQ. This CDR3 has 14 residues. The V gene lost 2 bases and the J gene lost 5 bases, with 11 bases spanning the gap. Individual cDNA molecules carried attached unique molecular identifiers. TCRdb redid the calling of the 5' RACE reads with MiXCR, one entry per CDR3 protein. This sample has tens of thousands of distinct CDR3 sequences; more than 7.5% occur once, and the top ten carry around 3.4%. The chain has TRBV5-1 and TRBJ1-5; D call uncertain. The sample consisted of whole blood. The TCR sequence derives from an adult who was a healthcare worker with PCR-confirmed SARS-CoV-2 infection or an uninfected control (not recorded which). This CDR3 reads CASSLALGDQPQHF. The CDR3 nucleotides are TGCGCCAGCAGCTTAGCCCTTGGAGATCAGCCCCAGCATTTT.